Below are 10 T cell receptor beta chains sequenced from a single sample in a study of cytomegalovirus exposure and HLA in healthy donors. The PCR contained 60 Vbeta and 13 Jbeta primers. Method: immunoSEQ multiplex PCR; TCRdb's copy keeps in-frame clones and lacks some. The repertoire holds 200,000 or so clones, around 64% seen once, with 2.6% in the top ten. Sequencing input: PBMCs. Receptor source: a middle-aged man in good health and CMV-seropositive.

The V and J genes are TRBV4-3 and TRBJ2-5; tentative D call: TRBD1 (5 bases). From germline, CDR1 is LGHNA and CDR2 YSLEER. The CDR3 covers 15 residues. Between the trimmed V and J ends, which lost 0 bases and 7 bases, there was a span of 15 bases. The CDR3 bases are TGCGCCAGCAGCCAAGATTATCAGGCAGGGCGGACCCAGTACTTC. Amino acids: CASSQDYQAGRTQYF.

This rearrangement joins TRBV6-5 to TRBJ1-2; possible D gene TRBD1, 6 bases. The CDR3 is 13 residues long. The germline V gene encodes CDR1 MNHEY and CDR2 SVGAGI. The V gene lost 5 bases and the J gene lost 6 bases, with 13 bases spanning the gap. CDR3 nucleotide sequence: TGTGCCAGCAGTCTGGACAGCCAAAATGGCTACACCTTC. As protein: CASSLDSQNGYTF.

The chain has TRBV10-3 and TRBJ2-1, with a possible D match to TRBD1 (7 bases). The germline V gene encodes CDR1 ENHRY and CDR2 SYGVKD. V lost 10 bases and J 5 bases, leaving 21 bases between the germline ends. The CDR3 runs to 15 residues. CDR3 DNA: TGTGCCACCAATCCTCAGGGGGGCCTTGACAATGAGCAGTTCTTC. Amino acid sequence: CATNPQGGLDNEQFF.

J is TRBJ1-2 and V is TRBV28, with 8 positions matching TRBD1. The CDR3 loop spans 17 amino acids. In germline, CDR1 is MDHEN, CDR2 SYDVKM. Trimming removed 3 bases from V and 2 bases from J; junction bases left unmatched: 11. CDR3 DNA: TGTGCCAGCAGTTTCATCTCTTCCAGGGGGCTCAACTATGGCTACACCTTC. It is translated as CASSFISSRGLNYGYTF.

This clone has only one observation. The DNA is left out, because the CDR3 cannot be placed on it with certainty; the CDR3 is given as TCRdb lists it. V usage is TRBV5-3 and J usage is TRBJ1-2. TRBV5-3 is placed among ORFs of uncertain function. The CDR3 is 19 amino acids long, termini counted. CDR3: CARSRGSLATPSVRTGYTF.

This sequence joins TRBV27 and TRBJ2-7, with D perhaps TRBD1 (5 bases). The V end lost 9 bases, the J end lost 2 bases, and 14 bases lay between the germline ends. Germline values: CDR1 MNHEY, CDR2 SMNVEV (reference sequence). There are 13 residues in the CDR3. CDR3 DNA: TGTGCCAGTCGTGGGGCTGTCGCCTACGAGCAGTACTTC. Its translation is CASRGAVAYEQYF.

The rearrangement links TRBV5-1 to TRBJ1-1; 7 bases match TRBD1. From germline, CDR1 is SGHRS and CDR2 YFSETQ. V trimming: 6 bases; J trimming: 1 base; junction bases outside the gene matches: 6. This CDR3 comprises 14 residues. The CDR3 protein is CASNPGTANTEAFF. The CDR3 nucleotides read TGCGCCAGCAATCCCGGGACAGCGAACACTGAAGCTTTCTTT.

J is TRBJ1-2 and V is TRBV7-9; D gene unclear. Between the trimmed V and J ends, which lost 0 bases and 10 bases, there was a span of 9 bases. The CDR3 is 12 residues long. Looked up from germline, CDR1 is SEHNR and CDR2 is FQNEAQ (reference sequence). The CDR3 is CASSLASTDYTF. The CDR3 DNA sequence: TGTGCCAGCAGCTTAGCGAGCACAGACTACACCTTC. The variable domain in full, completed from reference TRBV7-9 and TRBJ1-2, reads DTGVSQNPRHKITKRGQNVTFRCDPISEHNRLYWYRQTLGQGPEFLTYFQNEAQLEKSRLLSDRFSAERPKGSFSTLEIQRTEQGDSAMYLCASSLASTDYTFGSGTRLTVV.

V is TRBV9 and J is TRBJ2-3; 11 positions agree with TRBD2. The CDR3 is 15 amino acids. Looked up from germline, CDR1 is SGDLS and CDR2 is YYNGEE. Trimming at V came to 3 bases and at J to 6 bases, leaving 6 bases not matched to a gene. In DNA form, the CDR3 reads TGTGCCAGCAGCGCCTCTAGCGGGGGGCCGGATACGCAGTATTTT. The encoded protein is CASSASSGGPDTQYF.

The CDR3 sequence is CASSTEGQGYDIQYF. CDR3 DNA: TGTGCCAGTAGTACAGAAGGACAGGGCTATGACATTCAGTACTTC. The rearrangement uses TRBV19 and TRBJ2-4; 8 nucleotides line up with TRBD1. V gave up 4 bases and J gave up 8 bases; unmatched junction bases: 10. CDR3 length equals 15 residues. From germline, CDR1 is LNHDA and CDR2 SQIVND (reference sequence).